Sequencing of this T cell receptor beta chain was carried out in a study of T cells in severe cutaneous drug reactions (dated by TCRdb to between 2019 and 2020). Study-wide context: Between about 2010 and 2018, patients were recruited from Taiwan, Thailand and a European registry network. Enrollment was limited to patients whose SJS/TEN or DRESS diagnosis was probable or definite according to RegiSCAR criteria. Assignment of the culprit drug relied on both the Naranjo algorithm and the ALDEN drug causality algorithm. Blister fluids/cells, PBMC and other biological samples were taken from patients in the acute stage or the recovery stage. The study paired bulk TCR sequencing with single-cell sequencing, quantitative PCR validation, functional assays and transgenic mouse experiments. To build the libraries, iRepertoire multiplex PCR was used, and the authors pointed to a comparison in which iRepertoire and 5' RACE methods, with or without UMI, captured abundant clonotypes similarly. Points the paper makes about the study in general: A public TCRbeta CDR3, present at a mean of approximately 13% in all seven CBZ-SJS/TEN blister samples, was undetectable or scarce in PBMC from tolerant controls and healthy donors. CBZ-SJS/TEN patients showed strongly increased TRBV12-4 usage, with averages of roughly 34% in blister cells and about 5.5% in PBMC. The authors stated that further study is still needed to find out whether the public TCR applies more generally to SJS/TEN caused by other drugs.

Reading from cysteine to phenylalanine, the CDR3 counts 13 amino acids. The DNA is not on file. The germline V gene encodes CDR1 MNHNS and CDR2 SASEGT. For both bulk and single-cell sequencing, libraries were prepared with the iRepertoire multiplex PCR system using TCR subtype-specific primers. Bulk TCR beta libraries were generated by multiplex PCR with primers targeting V, D and J gene regions. Each sample contributed roughly 95-550 ng of RNA as input for preparing the bulk TCR library. Bulk TCR beta amplicons were sequenced on an Illumina MiSeq. The source study handled its data this way. Sample misassignments and low-quality sequencing reads were filtered out during quality control steps. CDR3 was defined as the amino acids between the V-gene Y[YFLI]C motif and the J-segment [FW]GXGT motif. TRBV and TRBJ gene assignments and CDR3 clonotypes followed the IMGT database. For each sample, TRBV expression was normalized against the mean for the same gene in PBMC from 44 healthy donors. After reprocessing by TCRdb, each CDR3 protein sequence is one entry, and no DNA is given. TCRdb, not the original authors, processed these V and J calls. The sample table records just over 20,000 distinct CDR3 sequences. The ten largest clones represent 6.5% to 8% of the sample.

Sequencing was performed on donors who were patients with carbamazepine-induced Stevens-Johnson syndrome or toxic epidermal necrolysis (CBZ-SJS/TEN). Peripheral blood repertoires came from CBZ-SJS/TEN patients of Han Chinese (roughly five) and European (six) origin. Patients with drug-induced severe cutaneous adverse reactions had T cell receptor repertoires profiled by next-generation sequencing to look for drug-specific clonotypes. The RNA was isolated from either blister cells of skin lesions or peripheral blood mononuclear cells. No count is logged; frequency rates this clonotype as medium-sized (0.01 to 0.1%). What antigen it recognizes has not been identified.

The sample comprised PBMCs. The receptor's source is a human donor with toxic epidermal necrolysis, a severe cutaneous drug reaction. The receptor chain draws on TRBV6-1 and TRBJ1-2; as DNA is missing, the TRBD1 call by TCRdb cannot be tested. The CDR3 region: CASETGTDYGYTF.